These 26 T cell receptor beta chains were sequenced from one sample in a study of tumor-infiltrating lymphocytes in primary liver carcinoma. Both blood RNA, taken from unsorted whole blood, and germline DNA were extracted. A primer in the constant region served to generate TCR beta cDNA from approximately 500 ng of total RNA. Libraries for TCR beta were built through three nested multiplex PCR rounds, which together made up a slightly modified ARM-PCR procedure. Each of the first two PCR rounds ran roughly 10 cycles with TRBV1-TRBV30 forward and C-beta reverse primers. MiXCR was run by TCRdb on the multiplex PCR reads, yielding one entry per CDR3 protein. The profile shows 330,000 or so distinct CDR3 sequences, around three fifths of them singletons. The material sequenced was peripheral blood. The receptors originated from a man aged 35-49 years with primary liver carcinoma and hepatitis B virus infection.

On this clonotype: This could be a read error, since a much larger clone is one nucleotide away. CDR3 sequence reads: CSVEGDSGNTIYF. The CDR3, as DNA: TGCAGCGTTGAGGGGGATTCTGGAAACACCATATATTTT. This chain joins TRBV29-1 and TRBJ1-3, with TRBD1 as a possible D gene (5 bases). There are 13 residues in the CDR3. V was shortened by 3 bases and J by 1 base, with 7 bases between the two germline ends. Germline V gene sequence: CDR1 SQVTM, CDR2 ANQGSEA.

Comment on this clonotype: This may come from a read error, since a much larger clone is one base off. The chain is built from TRBV12-3 or TRBV12-4 and TRBJ1-2; 7 bases align to TRBD1. This CDR3 has 15 residues. The CDR3 loop is CAGSRRTGTNYGYTF. DNA of the CDR3: TGTGCCGGCAGTCGGCGGACAGGCACTAACTATGGCTACACCTTC.

This clonotype appeared a single time. A much larger clone differs by one base, so this may be a read error. V is TRBV10-1 and J is TRBJ2-2; no firm D call. Germline V lookup: CDR1 WNHNN, CDR2 SYGVQD (reference sequence). The CDR3 has 14 amino acids. The CDR3 is CASSESHPTAELFF. The CDR3 DNA follows: TGCGCCAGCAGTGAGTCTCATCCCACCGCGGAGCTGTTTTTT.

On this clonotype: Germline and junction disagree at one end, which may indicate a read error. This chain joins TRBV11-2 and TRBJ2-7, with 9 bases aligning to TRBD1. CDR1 SGHAT and CDR2 FQNNGV come from the germline V gene. The CDR3 totals 15 residues. CDR3 protein: CASSPGQGPTYEEYF. The CDR3 DNA reads as TGTGCCAGTAGCCCGGGACAGGGACCTACCTACGAGGAGTACTTC.

This clonotype was recorded at least ten times. The CDR3: CASSRPGGDTQYF. CDR3 coding DNA: TGCGCCAGCAGCCGGCCGGGCGGGGATACGCAGTATTTT. The gene calls are TRBV5-1 and TRBJ2-3, with TRBD2 as a possible D gene (5 bases). Germline V CDR1 and CDR2: SGHRS, YFSETQ. The CDR3 is 13 amino acids. V was cut by 4 bases and J by 6 bases, with 12 bases left in between.

This clonotype was counted a few times. One base away lies a much larger clone, so this may be a sequencing read error. The rearrangement joins TRBV4-1 to TRBJ1-5, with 7 positions matching TRBD1. After removal of 0 bases from V and 3 bases from J, the junction contained 8 bases not matched to a gene. There are 17 residues in the CDR3. Germline CDR1 is MGHRA and CDR2 is YSYEKL. CDR3 protein: CASSQDPQGSFNQPQHF. The CDR3, as DNA: TGCGCCAGCAGCCAAGACCCACAGGGGTCTTTCAATCAGCCCCAGCATTTT.

This clonotype appeared a few times. The chain has TRBV5-1 and TRBJ2-5; D remains unclear. V lost 1 base and J lost 2, with 6 bases in between. This CDR3 has 13 amino acids. CDR1 SGHRS and CDR2 YFSETQ come from the germline V gene. CDR3 sequence: CASSLLSQETQYF. CDR3 DNA sequence: TGCGCCAGCAGCTTGCTCAGTCAAGAGACCCAGTACTTC.

This clonotype was picked up one time. One end of the junction varies from germline; a read error may be responsible. The J gene is TRBJ2-7, the V gene TRBV11-2, with D tentatively TRBD2 (7 bases). CDR1 and CDR2 (germline): SGHAT, FQNNGV. There are 17 residues in the CDR3. Here the CDR3 DNA reads TGTGTCAGCAGCTCCGAAAGGGGGGGAGAGGGCTATGGCGAGCAGTACTTC. Its protein is CVSSSERGGEGYGEQYF.

As concerns this clonotype: Since a much larger clone is just one base distant, this may be a read error. This rearrangement joins TRBV6-5 to TRBJ2-3, with a tentative D call TRBD1 (6 bases). Germline V lookup: CDR1 MNHEY, CDR2 SVGAGI. This CDR3 has 14 amino acids. The CDR3 loop reads CDTSDRAGEDTQYF. DNA for the CDR3: TGTGACACCTCGGACAGAGCCGGGGAAGATACGCAGTATTTT.

As to this clonotype: This CDR3 is missing its conserved last phenylalanine or tryptophan, likely due to a read error. No DNA is shown, since the ends of the CDR3 on it are uncertain; the CDR3 is the one TCRdb lists. This chain uses TRBV11-2 with TRBJ2-7; the table's D call of TRBD1 was not tested on the DNA. The CDR3 spans 10 amino acids, including both terminal residues. Germline CDR1 SGHAT, CDR2 FQNNGV. The CDR3 reads CVSSHCREYL.

Details on this clonotype: It is unclear where the CDR3 begins or ends on the DNA, so no DNA is shown, and the CDR3 is as TCRdb lists it. The chain combines TRBV11-2 with TRBJ2-1; the table assigns TRBD1, which was not confirmed against the DNA. Termini included, the CDR3 measures 15 amino acids. The V gene's germline CDR1 is SGHAT and CDR2 FQNNGV. The chain's CDR3 is CASTPGDVGPGSEFF.

Regarding this clonotype: A junction end diverges from the germline sequence, so it may reflect a read error. The rearrangement uses TRBV12-3 or TRBV12-4 and TRBJ2-3; 7 positions agree with TRBD2. The CDR3 extends over 14 amino acids. The CDR3: CDSSRAIRGGTQYF. DNA for the CDR3: TGTGACAGCAGTAGGGCGATCCGGGGAGGGACGCAGTATTTT.

To note about this clonotype: This may arise from a read error, as a much more abundant clone is one base away. The V gene is TRBV6-5, the J gene TRBJ1-6, with a weak D call TRBD1 (6 bases). Trimming pared 0 bases from V and 9 bases from J, leaving 12 bases between. Germline V gene lookup returns CDR1 MNHEY and CDR2 SVGAGI. The CDR3 totals 15 residues. CDR3 sequence reads: CASSYSQGTSSPLHF. DNA for the CDR3: TGTGCCAGCAGTTACTCGCAGGGGACGAGTTCACCCCTCCACTTT.

This clonotype has just a few counts. One base away lies a much larger clone, so this may be a sequencing read error. The rearrangement uses TRBV6-5 and TRBJ1-1; D remains unclear. CDR1 is MNHEY, CDR2 SVGAGI, per germline. V lost 1 base and J lost 3, with 6 bases in between. This CDR3 region has 13 residues. In nucleotides, the CDR3 is TGTGCCAGCAGTTACTGGGCTGACACTGAAGCTTTCTTT. Its translation is CASSYWADTEAFF.

This clonotype has a count of ten or more. The genes are TRBV6-5 and TRBJ1-2, with a weak D call TRBD1 (6 bases). V lost 4 bases to trimming and J lost 8 bases, with 14 bases between them. There are 13 residues in the CDR3. In germline, CDR1 is MNHEY, CDR2 SVGAGI. The CDR3 bases are TGTGCCAGCAGTTTCATACAGGGTTTCGGCTACACCTTC. Protein: CASSFIQGFGYTF.

For this clonotype: A clone one base away is much larger, so this may be a read error. The chain has TRBV6-2 or TRBV6-3 and TRBJ1-5; D perhaps matches TRBD1 (5 bases). V lost 2 bases to trimming and J lost 7 bases, with 21 bases between them. The CDR3 is 17 amino acids. Germline assignment: CDR1 MNHEY and CDR2 SVGEGT. The CDR3: CASSYIGGAEHYQPQHF. As DNA, the CDR3 is TGTGCCAGCAGTTACATTGGTGGGGCAGAGCATTACCAGCCCCAGCATTTT.

This clonotype was counted many times. The chain uses TRBV29-1 and TRBJ2-5; no definite D call. Trimming shortened V by 4 bases and J by 1 base, and 7 bases separated the two germline ends. Germline assignment: CDR1 SQVTM and CDR2 ANQGSEA. The CDR3 extends over 12 amino acids. As DNA, the CDR3 is TGCAGCGTTGCGGCGAGCCAAGAGACCCAGTACTTC. Protein product: CSVAASQETQYF.

Remarks on this clonotype: A much larger clone lies one base from this, so it may be a read error. V usage is TRBV4-1 and J usage is TRBJ2-3; D is unclear. The germline CDR1 and CDR2 sequences are MGHRA and YSYEKL. The CDR3 runs to 14 residues. The V end lost 1 base, the J end lost 2 bases, and 7 bases lay between the germline ends. The CDR3 bases are TGCGCCAGCAGCCAAGTCCTAAACACAGATACGCAGTATTTT. Residues: CASSQVLNTDTQYF.

The CDR3 reads CAWRLTMGWFSEAFF. The CDR3 region has the DNA TGTGCCTGGAGACTCACGATGGGATGGTTCTCTGAAGCTTTCTTT. The V gene is TRBV30, the J gene TRBJ1-1; D gene ambiguous. Trimming removed 3 bases from V and 6 bases from J, with 20 bases in between. The germline V gene encodes CDR1 GTSNPN and CDR2 SVGIG (reference sequence). This CDR3 is built from 15 residues. Complete variable domain (other parts from reference TRBV30 and TRBJ1-1): SQTIHQWPATLVQPVGSPLSLECTVEGTSNPNLYWYRQAAGRGLQLLFYSVGIGQISSEVPQNLSASRPQDRQFILSSKKLLLSDSGFYLCAWRLTMGWFSEAFFGQGTRLTVV.

Turning to this clonotype: One end of the junction varies from germline; a read error may be responsible. J is TRBJ2-3 and V is TRBV20-1; possibly TRBD2 for D (5 bases). CDR3 size: 13 residues. The germline gives CDR1 DFQATT, CDR2 SNEGSKA (reference sequence). CDR3 bases: TGCAGTACTAGAGCCCCTACCACAGATACGCAGTATTTT. This codes for CSTRAPTTDTQYF.

Concerning this clonotype: With a much larger clone just one base away, this may be a read error. The rearrangement joins TRBV6-5 to TRBJ2-3; perhaps D is TRBD1 or TRBD2 (5 bases each). The CDR3 is 14 residues long. Trimming stripped 6 bases from V and 6 bases from J, with 16 bases between. Germline V lookup: CDR1 MNHEY, CDR2 SVGAGI. CDR3: CASSLGTLRDTQYF. CDR3 DNA: TGTGCCAGCAGCTTAGGGACCTTGAGGGATACGCAGTATTTT.

Points on this clonotype: A read error is possible here, since a much larger clone lies one base away. The V gene is TRBV6-5, the J gene TRBJ2-2, with 10 bases lining up with TRBD1. V trimming: 7 bases; J trimming: 6 bases; junction bases outside the gene matches: 8. The CDR3 runs to 15 residues. Per germline, CDR1 MNHEY and CDR2 SVGAGI. The CDR3 loop is CASTRQGADAGELFF. CDR3 nucleotide sequence: TGTGCCAGCACCCGACAGGGGGCGGACGCCGGGGAGCTGTTTTTT.

With respect to this clonotype: A junction boundary mismatches the germline segment, possibly from a read error. The V call is TRBV11-2, the J call TRBJ1-3; tentative D call: TRBD1 (5 bases). Germline CDR1 and CDR2: SGHAT and FQNNGV. The CDR3 contains 19 residues. CDR3 sequence reads: CGSNFLFRGTGASGNTIYF. The CDR3 bases are TGTGGCAGCAACTTCCTATTCCGAGGGACGGGAGCCTCTGGAAACACCATATATTTT. Full variable domain (remainder filled in from reference TRBV11-2 and TRBJ1-3): EAGVAQSPRYKIIEKRQSVAFWCNPISGHATLYWYQQILGQGPKLLIQFQNNGVVDDSQLPKDRFSAERLKGVDSTLKIQPAKLEDSAVYLCGSNFLFRGTGASGNTIYFGEGSWLTVV.

Concerning this clonotype: Germline is not matched at one junction end, which may reflect a read error. The chain combines TRBV30 with TRBJ2-5; D not resolved. There are 12 residues in the CDR3. Germline CDR1 and CDR2: GTSNPN and SVGIG (reference sequence). As DNA, the CDR3 is TGTGCCTGGAGTGAGTGCCTAGAGACCCAGTGCTTC. Encoded protein: CAWSECLETQCF.

This clonotype has just a few counts. The CDR3 carries no conserved terminal phenylalanine or tryptophan, so it likely arises from a read error. The CDR3 nucleotides are TGTGCCAGCAGCTTTTCTAGCGACGGGCAGTACATC. Amino acids: CASSFSSDGQYI. The V call is TRBV11-2, the J call TRBJ2-7; D perhaps matches TRBD2 (6 bases). This CDR3 has 12 amino acids. Trimming pared 3 bases from V and 9 bases from J, leaving 12 bases between. Germline values: CDR1 SGHAT, CDR2 FQNNGV.

The chain employs TRBV19 and TRBJ2-4; TRBD2 matches 8 bases. The CDR3 spans 14 residues. V dropped 10 bases and J dropped 5; count of bases not matched to a gene: 10. The germline gives CDR1 LNHDA, CDR2 SQIVND (reference sequence). The CDR3 loop reads CATQRERGENIQYF. The CDR3 nucleotides read TGTGCCACTCAGCGGGAGAGGGGAGAAAACATTCAGTACTTC. Looking up the rest from reference TRBV19 and TRBJ2-4 gives the full variable domain: DGGITQSPKYLFRKEGQNVTLSCEQNLNHDAMYWYRQDPGQGLRLIYYSQIVNDFQKGDIAEGYSVSREKKESFPLTVTSAQKNPTAFYLCATQRERGENIQYFGAGTRLSVL.